These 15 T cell receptor beta chains share one sample of origin, sequenced in a study of CXCR3-negative and CXCR3-positive naive CD8 T cells (dated by TCRdb to between 2018 and 2021). TCRdb shows the sequencer as NextSeq 550. The Human TCR Profiling Kit (MiLaboratory) was used to make UMI-labeled 5' RACE TRB cDNA libraries. TCRdb reprocessed the raw reads; every CDR3 protein sequence is a single record, and DNA is not supplied. This sample's records show some 49,000 distinct CDR3 sequences. 2.5% of the sample goes to the ten largest clones. Sequenced input: naive CXCR3- CD8+ T cells from blood. In light of the paper, this sample's cell subset or site label describes: CD45RO-CCR7+CD27+CD95- naive CD8+ T cells lacking CXCR3 (TNR3-). These receptors were collected from a human donor in good health. Some clones in this sample may be carry-over from other donors' samples.

V usage is TRBV7-2 and J usage is TRBJ2-5; TCRdb's assignment of TRBD2 cannot be checked, as there is no DNA. This CDR3 comprises 19 residues. The germline gives CDR1 SGHTA, CDR2 FQGNSA. CDR3 in amino acids: CASSLEGLAGASYQETQYF.

This rearrangement joins TRBV6-2 or TRBV6-3 to TRBJ2-1; as DNA is missing, the TRBD1 call by TCRdb cannot be tested. Germline loops: CDR1 MNHEY, CDR2 SVGEGT. CDR3 length equals 14 residues. The CDR3 loop is CASSYPGQGNEQFF.

The chain combines TRBV29-1 with TRBJ2-7; checking the TCRdb D call of TRBD2 is not possible without DNA. Germline lookup yields CDR1 SQVTM and CDR2 ANQGSEA. The CDR3 totals 11 residues. Here the CDR3 reads CSVLTSGEQYF.

The rearrangement links TRBV5-1 to TRBJ2-1; with no DNA, the TCRdb D assignment of TRBD2 cannot be verified. This CDR3 comprises 16 residues. The germline V gene encodes CDR1 SGHRS and CDR2 YFSETQ. CDR3 in amino acids: CASSFSLAGKYNEQFF.

The chain links TRBV6-2 or TRBV6-3 to TRBJ2-2; TCRdb picks TRBD1, but there is no DNA to check that call. Germline V gene sequence: CDR1 MNHEY, CDR2 SVGEGT. The length of the CDR3 is 16 residues. CDR3 loop: CASSYSDRINTGELFF.

V usage is TRBV20-1 and J usage is TRBJ2-5; TCRdb designates TRBD1, a call that cannot be tested without DNA. The germline gives CDR1 DFQATT, CDR2 SNEGSKA (reference sequence). This CDR3 spans 15 amino acids. The CDR3 here is CSARDRRQTQETQYF.

This chain connects TRBV12-3 or TRBV12-4 to TRBJ2-1; absent DNA, TCRdb's TRBD2 call cannot be checked. The CDR3 runs to 17 residues. The CDR3 protein is CASSKPMGGPSYNEQFF.

The genes are TRBV27 and TRBJ2-7; TCRdb's D call, TRBD1, is unchecked because there is no DNA. The length of the CDR3 is 14 residues. The germline CDR1 and CDR2 sequences are MNHEY and SMNVEV (reference sequence). CDR3 protein: CASSLPGTNYEQYF.

The genes are TRBV28 and TRBJ1-1; no DNA is available, so the TRBD1 call from TCRdb remains unchecked. Germline V gene sequence: CDR1 MDHEN, CDR2 SYDVKM. CDR3 length: 14 residues. CDR3 amino acids: CASSYLGGYTEAFF.

The genes are TRBV6-2 or TRBV6-3 and TRBJ2-7; the TCRdb call, TRBD2, lacks DNA for checking. The germline V gene has CDR1 MNHEY and CDR2 SVGEGT. This CDR3 region has 14 residues. The CDR3 sequence is CASSPITSSREQYF.

The rearrangement joins TRBV6-2 or TRBV6-3 to TRBJ2-1; the D gene TCRdb calls, TRBD1, cannot be checked with no DNA. Per the germline V gene, CDR1 is MNHEY and CDR2 is SVGEGT. This CDR3 spans 13 amino acids. CDR3 region: CASSQGQINEQFF.

The chain employs TRBV29-1 and TRBJ2-7; TCRdb's D call, TRBD2, is unchecked because there is no DNA. In germline, CDR1 is SQVTM, CDR2 ANQGSEA. The CDR3 spans 16 residues. The CDR3 region is CSVEGLAGGRIYEQYF.

The rearrangement links TRBV29-1 to TRBJ2-3; the TRBD2 assignment by TCRdb is unverifiable without DNA. The germline V gene has CDR1 SQVTM and CDR2 ANQGSEA. The CDR3 loop spans 12 amino acids. The CDR3 loop reads CSSGSAGGQRNF.

The chain links TRBV6-5 to TRBJ2-1; TCRdb's D gene call, TRBD2, goes unchecked for lack of DNA. This CDR3 has 16 residues. CDR1 is MNHEY, CDR2 SVGAGI, per germline. CDR3 in amino acids: CASSFDAASGGGEQFF.

The rearrangement uses TRBV27 and TRBJ2-7. The CDR3 is made up of 13 amino acids. CDR1 MNHEY and CDR2 SMNVEV come from the germline V gene (reference sequence). CDR3 sequence: CASSLSRSYEQYF.